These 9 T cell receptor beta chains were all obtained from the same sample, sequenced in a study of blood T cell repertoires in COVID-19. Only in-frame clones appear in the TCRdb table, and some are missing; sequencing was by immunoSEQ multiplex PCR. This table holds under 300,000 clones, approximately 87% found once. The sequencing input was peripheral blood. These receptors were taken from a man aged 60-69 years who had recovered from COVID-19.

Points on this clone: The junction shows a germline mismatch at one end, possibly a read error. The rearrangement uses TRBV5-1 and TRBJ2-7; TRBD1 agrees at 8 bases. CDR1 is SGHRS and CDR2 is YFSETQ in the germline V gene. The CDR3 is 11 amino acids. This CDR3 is CASSSDRGNDF. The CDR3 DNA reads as TGCGCCAGCAGCTCTGACAGGGGAAACGACTTC.

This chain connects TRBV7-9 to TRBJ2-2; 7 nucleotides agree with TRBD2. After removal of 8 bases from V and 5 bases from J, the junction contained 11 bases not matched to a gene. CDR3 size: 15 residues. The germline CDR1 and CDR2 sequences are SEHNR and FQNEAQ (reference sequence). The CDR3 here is CASGRQGGRTGELFF. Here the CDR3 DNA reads TGTGCCAGCGGAAGGCAGGGAGGGCGGACCGGGGAGCTGTTTTTT.

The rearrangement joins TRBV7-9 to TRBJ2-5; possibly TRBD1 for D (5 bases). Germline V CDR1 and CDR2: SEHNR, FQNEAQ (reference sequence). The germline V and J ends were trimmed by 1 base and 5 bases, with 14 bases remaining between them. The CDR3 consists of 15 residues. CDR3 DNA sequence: TGTGCCAGCAGCTTAGTATCTCAGCCAGGGGAGACCCAGTACTTC. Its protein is CASSLVSQPGETQYF.

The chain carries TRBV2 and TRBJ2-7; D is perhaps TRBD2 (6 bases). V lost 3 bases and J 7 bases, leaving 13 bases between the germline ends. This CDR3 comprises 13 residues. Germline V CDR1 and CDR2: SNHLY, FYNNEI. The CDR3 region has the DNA TGTGCCAGCAGTGACTCCGGGGGTTGGGAGCAGTACTTC. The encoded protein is CASSDSGGWEQYF.

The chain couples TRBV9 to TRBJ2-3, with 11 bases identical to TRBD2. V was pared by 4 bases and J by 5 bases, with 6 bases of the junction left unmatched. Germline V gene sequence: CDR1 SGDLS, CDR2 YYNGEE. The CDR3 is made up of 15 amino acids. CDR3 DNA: TGTGCCAGCAGCTACCTAGCGGGGGGATTAGATACGCAGTATTTT. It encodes CASSYLAGGLDTQYF.

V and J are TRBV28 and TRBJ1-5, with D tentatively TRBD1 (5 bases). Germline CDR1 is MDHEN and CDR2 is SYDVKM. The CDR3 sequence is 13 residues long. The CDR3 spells CAGGGDRGQPQHF. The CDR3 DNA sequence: TGTGCAGGAGGAGGGGACCGTGGTCAGCCCCAGCATTTT.

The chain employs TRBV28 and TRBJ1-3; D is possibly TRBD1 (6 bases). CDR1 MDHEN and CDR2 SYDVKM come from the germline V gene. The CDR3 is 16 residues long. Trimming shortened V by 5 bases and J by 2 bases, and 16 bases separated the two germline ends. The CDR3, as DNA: TGTGCCAGCAGTACCGGTGGGGGGGCGCCTGGAAACACCATATATTTT. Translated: CASSTGGGAPGNTIYF. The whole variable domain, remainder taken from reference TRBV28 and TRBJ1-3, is DVKVTQSSRYLVKRTGEKVFLECVQDMDHENMFWYRQDPGLGLRLIYFSYDVKMKEKGDIPEGYSVSREKKERFSLILESASTNQTSMYLCASSTGGGAPGNTIYFGEGSWLTVV.

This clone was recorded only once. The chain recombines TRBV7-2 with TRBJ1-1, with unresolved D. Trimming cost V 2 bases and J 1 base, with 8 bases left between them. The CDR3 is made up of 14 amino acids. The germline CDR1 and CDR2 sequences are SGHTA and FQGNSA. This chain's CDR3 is CASSLSRSNTEAFF. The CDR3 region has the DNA TGTGCCAGCAGCTTAAGCAGGTCGAACACTGAAGCTTTCTTT.

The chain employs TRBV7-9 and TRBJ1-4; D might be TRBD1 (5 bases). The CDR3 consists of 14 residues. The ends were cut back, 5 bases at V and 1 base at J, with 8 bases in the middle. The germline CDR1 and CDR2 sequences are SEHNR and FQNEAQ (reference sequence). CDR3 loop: CASSDDRTNEKLFF. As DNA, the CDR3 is TGTGCCAGCAGCGACGACAGAACTAATGAAAAACTGTTTTTT.